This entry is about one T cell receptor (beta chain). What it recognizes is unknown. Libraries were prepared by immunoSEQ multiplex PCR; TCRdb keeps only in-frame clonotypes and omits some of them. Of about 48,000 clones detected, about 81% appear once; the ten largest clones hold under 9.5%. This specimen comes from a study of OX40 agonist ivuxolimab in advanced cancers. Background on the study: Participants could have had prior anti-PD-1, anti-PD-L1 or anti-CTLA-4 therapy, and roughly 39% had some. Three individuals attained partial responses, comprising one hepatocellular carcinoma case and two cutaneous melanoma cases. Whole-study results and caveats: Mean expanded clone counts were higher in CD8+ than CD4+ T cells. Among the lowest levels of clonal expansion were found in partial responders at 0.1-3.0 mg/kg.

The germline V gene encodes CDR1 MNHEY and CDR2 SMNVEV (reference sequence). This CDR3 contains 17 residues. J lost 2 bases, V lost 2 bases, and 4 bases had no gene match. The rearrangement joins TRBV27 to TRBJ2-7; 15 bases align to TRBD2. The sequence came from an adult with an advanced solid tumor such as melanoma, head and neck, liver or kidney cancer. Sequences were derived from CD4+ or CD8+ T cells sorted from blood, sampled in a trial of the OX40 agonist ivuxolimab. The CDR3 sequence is CASSLGLAGGLTYEQYF. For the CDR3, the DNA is TGTGCCAGCAGTTTAGGACTAGCGGGAGGGCTAACCTACGAGCAGTACTTC.